Presented here are 25 T cell receptor beta chains from one specimen sequenced in a study of vaccination and CD4 T cells after COVID-19. Cultured CD4+ T-cell DNA underwent Oncomine TCR Beta short-read sequencing. One entry per CDR3 protein, called by TCRdb with MiXCR from the PCR reads. The sample contains 15,000 to 20,000 distinct CDR3 sequences, 45% to 60% of which appear only once. What these receptors recognize is not known. Treatment denoted: roughly nine-day PBMC culture with coronavirus spike peptide pools or control peptides (ViraFEST assay). The specimen sequenced was CD4+ T cells from blood, cultured in vitro. These receptors were collected from a human donor who had recovered from COVID-19.

This clonotype was seen a handful of times. The chain is built from TRBV28 and TRBJ1-2, with TRBD1 identical over 7 bases. J was trimmed by 8 bases and V by 6 bases; bases with no gene match: 12. CDR3 size: 14 residues. Germline CDR1 is MDHEN and CDR2 is SYDVKM. The CDR3 nucleotides are TGTGCCAGCAGCCGAGGACAGGACAGACGAGGCTACACCTTC. This gives the protein CASSRGQDRRGYTF.

In this sample, this clonotype turned up a few times. This rearrangement joins TRBV10-3 to TRBJ1-2, with TRBD1 as a possible D gene (6 bases). Germline V CDR1 and CDR2: ENHRY, SYGVKD. The CDR3 runs to 16 residues. V lost 1 base and J lost 3, with 15 bases in between. CDR3 nucleotides: TGTGCCATCAGTGAGTTATCGGGGGGCGAGGACTATGGCTACACCTTC. It is translated as CAISELSGGEDYGYTF.

The chain is built from TRBV27 and TRBJ1-2, with 8 bases aligning to TRBD1. Per germline, CDR1 MNHEY and CDR2 SMNVEV (reference sequence). The CDR3 runs to 16 residues. V trimming: 5 bases; J trimming: 3 bases; junction bases outside the gene matches: 11. Written as DNA, the CDR3 is TGTGCCAGCAGTCCCGACAGGGGCCCTTCCTACTATGGCTACACCTTC. Protein: CASSPDRGPSYYGYTF.

This clonotype was observed a single time. V gene TRBV2 combines with J gene TRBJ2-3; tentative D call: TRBD2 (6 bases). This CDR3 contains 11 residues. Looked up from germline, CDR1 is SNHLY and CDR2 is FYNNEI. With 10 bases removed from V and 8 bases from J, the gap between germline ends came to 13 bases. CDR3 coding DNA: TGTGCCACCAGACTAGTTGGTACGCAGTATTTT. Residues: CATRLVGTQYF.

This clonotype came up a few times. This sequence joins TRBV24-1 and TRBJ2-5; D gene uncertain. The V gene lost 3 bases and the J gene lost 2 bases, with 6 bases spanning the gap. CDR3 length: 13 amino acids. CDR1 KGHDR and CDR2 SFDVKD come from the germline V gene. The chain's CDR3 is CATSDPNQETQYF. The CDR3 region has the DNA TGTGCCACCAGTGATCCTAATCAAGAGACCCAGTACTTC.

The chain links TRBV28 to TRBJ1-6; weak D call: TRBD1 (5 bases). This CDR3 spans 11 amino acids. Germline lookup yields CDR1 MDHEN and CDR2 SYDVKM. The CDR3 DNA sequence: TGTGAGAAGGGGCACAATTCACCCCTCCACTTT. It encodes CEKGHNSPLHF.

The chain is built from TRBV2 and TRBJ2-5, with 12 bases matching TRBD2. CDR3 length: 14 amino acids. Germline CDR1 reads SNHLY; CDR2 reads FYNNEI. The J segment lost 4 bases and the V segment lost 8 bases, leaving 5 bases of the junction unmatched. The CDR3, as DNA: TGTGCCAGCGCCCGGGGACTAGCGGGAGAGACCCAGTACTTC. Translation gives CASARGLAGETQYF.

The chain combines TRBV15 with TRBJ2-3, with 8 bases matching TRBD2. With 6 bases clipped from V and 7 bases from J, the junction kept 12 bases outside the gene matches. The germline CDR1 and CDR2 sequences are LNHNV and YYDKDF (reference sequence). This CDR3 is built from 15 residues. CDR3 protein: CATSQPAGERNTQYF. Here the CDR3 DNA reads TGTGCCACCAGTCAACCAGCGGGAGAGCGGAATACGCAGTATTTT.

The count of this clonotype is one. The V gene is TRBV11-1, the J gene TRBJ1-2; 8 bases are shared with TRBD1. The CDR3 is 16 amino acids. V lost 1 base, J lost 6 bases, and 10 bases stayed unmatched. Germline lookup yields CDR1 SGHAT and CDR2 FQDESV (reference sequence). For the CDR3, the DNA is TGTGCCAGCAGCTTAGGGGCTCGGGACAGGTGGAATGGCTACACCTTC. Amino acids: CASSLGARDRWNGYTF.

This chain joins TRBV2 and TRBJ1-5; D is uncertain. Trimming took off 5 bases at V and 1 base at J, with 18 bases between the two ends. Germline V lookup: CDR1 SNHLY, CDR2 FYNNEI. The CDR3 is 17 amino acids. The CDR3 sequence: CASSPRSRPGSNQPQHF. As DNA, the CDR3 is TGTGCCAGCAGTCCTCGTTCCCGCCCGGGGAGCAATCAGCCCCAGCATTTT.

This clonotype was seen a handful of times. The chain combines TRBV12-3 or TRBV12-4 with TRBJ1-5; D possibly corresponds to TRBD1 (6 bases). CDR3 length: 17 residues. Trimming stripped 6 bases from V and 0 bases from J, with 18 bases between. This chain's CDR3 is CASSPPSAGVSNQPQHF. Written as DNA, the CDR3 is TGTGCCAGCAGCCCCCCGAGCGCAGGGGTTAGCAATCAGCCCCAGCATTTT.

The chain has TRBV20-1 and TRBJ2-7; weak D call: TRBD1 (6 bases). The CDR3 totals 13 residues. Looked up from germline, CDR1 is DFQATT and CDR2 is SNEGSKA (reference sequence). The V gene lost 5 bases and the J gene lost 6 bases, with 17 bases spanning the gap. The CDR3 DNA sequence: TGCAGTGCTGCCCAACCGACAGGAGGCGAGCAGTACTTC. Its protein product is CSAAQPTGGEQYF.

This chain connects TRBV4-2 to TRBJ2-7; the match to TRBD2 covers 11 bases. The CDR3 extends over 19 amino acids. CDR1 LGHNA and CDR2 YNFKEQ come from the germline V gene. V lost 0 bases, J lost 3 bases, and 13 bases stayed unmatched. The CDR3: CASSQERLSGRVQGYEQYF. CDR3 DNA sequence: TGTGCCAGCAGCCAAGAAAGGCTTAGCGGGAGGGTCCAAGGCTACGAGCAGTACTTC.

The chain couples TRBV6-5 to TRBJ2-7; D perhaps matches TRBD2 (5 bases). Germline CDR1 and CDR2: MNHEY and SVGAGI. This CDR3 has 16 residues. With 2 bases removed from V and 6 bases from J, the gap between germline ends came to 20 bases. CDR3 loop: CASSYVGGPRGGEQYF. In DNA, the CDR3 is TGTGCCAGCAGTTACGTCGGCGGCCCCCGGGGTGGCGAGCAGTACTTC.

In its sample, this clonotype was seen a few times. The rearrangement links TRBV19 to TRBJ1-2, with D possibly TRBD1 on 5 matching bases. The V gene lost 1 base and the J gene lost 4 bases, with 10 bases spanning the gap. This CDR3 has 14 residues. The germline gives CDR1 LNHDA, CDR2 SQIVND (reference sequence). The CDR3 is CASSIGTQAYGYTF. DNA of the CDR3: TGTGCCAGTAGTATAGGTACACAGGCCTATGGCTACACCTTC.

The V and J genes are TRBV20-1 and TRBJ1-2; a possible D gene is TRBD1 (6 bases). This CDR3 region has 13 residues. In germline, CDR1 is DFQATT, CDR2 SNEGSKA (reference sequence). Trimming took off 0 bases at V and 8 bases at J, with 13 bases between the two ends. The CDR3 protein is CSARDDRTVGYTF. The DNA for the CDR3 is TGCAGTGCTAGAGATGACAGGACTGTGGGCTACACCTTC.

V gene TRBV11-2 combines with J gene TRBJ2-1; tentative D call: TRBD2 (6 bases). The germline V gene encodes CDR1 SGHAT and CDR2 FQNNGV. The V and J ends lost 5 bases and 3 bases respectively, with 17 bases between them. The CDR3 is 16 residues long. DNA of the CDR3: TGTGCCAGCAGCGCCTACCTTAGCGGACTCTACAATGAGCAGTTCTTC. Protein product: CASSAYLSGLYNEQFF. The whole variable domain, remainder taken from reference TRBV11-2 and TRBJ2-1, is EAGVAQSPRYKIIEKRQSVAFWCNPISGHATLYWYQQILGQGPKLLIQFQNNGVVDDSQLPKDRFSAERLKGVDSTLKIQPAKLEDSAVYLCASSAYLSGLYNEQFFGPGTRLTVL.

This chain links TRBV20-1 with TRBJ2-3; D not certain. The CDR3 is 11 amino acids. V lost 6 bases to trimming and J lost 6 bases, with 10 bases between them. In germline, CDR1 is DFQATT, CDR2 SNEGSKA (reference sequence). The CDR3 nucleotides are TGCAGTGCCCCGGCCCGGGATACGCAGTATTTT. Its protein is CSAPARDTQYF.

The rearrangement uses TRBV6-2 or TRBV6-3 and TRBJ2-5; TRBD2 agrees at 16 bases. V lost 10 bases to trimming and J lost 1 base; unmatched junction nucleotides: 18. This CDR3 region has 20 residues. Germline V lookup: CDR1 MNHEY, CDR2 SVGEGT. The CDR3 nucleotides read TGTGCCATCTCAGACGTACCCGGGACTAGCGGGAGGGCCTTCCAAGAGACCCAGTACTTC. Translation gives CAISDVPGTSGRAFQETQYF.

The chain is built from TRBV5-1 and TRBJ1-2; 7 bases are a match to TRBD1. Looked up from germline, CDR1 is SGHRS and CDR2 is YFSETQ. The CDR3 totals 14 residues. V lost 3 bases and J lost 2; bases outside the gene matches: 4. Here the CDR3 reads CASSSMTGNYGYTF. The CDR3 coding sequence is TGCGCCAGCAGCTCGATGACAGGGAACTATGGCTACACCTTC.

The J gene is TRBJ2-5, the V gene TRBV12-3 or TRBV12-4, with D unclear. V was trimmed by 3 bases and J by 5 bases, leaving 4 bases between them. The CDR3 length is 11 residues. The CDR3, as DNA: TGTGCCAGCAGTTTTTCGGAGACCCAGTACTTC. The encoded protein is CASSFSETQYF.

This clonotype was seen only a few times. This chain links TRBV5-6 with TRBJ1-5, with 10 bases that match TRBD1. CDR3 length: 15 amino acids. Germline CDR1 and CDR2: SGHDT and YYEEEE. J was trimmed by 7 bases and V by 0 bases; bases with no gene match: 4. CDR3 nucleotide sequence: TGTGCCAGCAGCTTGGGACAGGGGGCCAACCAGCCCCAGCATTTT. This sequence encodes CASSLGQGANQPQHF.

The chain joins TRBV6-1 to TRBJ1-5, with TRBD1 matching over 7 bases. The junction had 5 bases not matched to a gene; V was cut back by 6 bases and J by 0 bases. The CDR3 is made up of 15 amino acids. The germline CDR1 and CDR2 sequences are MNHNS and SASEGT. The CDR3 loop reads CASRPGTVSNQPQHF. The CDR3 bases are TGTGCCAGCAGGCCGGGGACAGTTAGCAATCAGCCCCAGCATTTT.

The CDR3: CASSYSLGGRGYEQYF. Here the CDR3 DNA reads TGTGCCAGCAGTTATTCTCTGGGGGGAAGGGGCTACGAGCAGTACTTC. The chain couples TRBV6-5 to TRBJ2-7; tentatively, D is TRBD2 (6 bases). Germline CDR1 MNHEY, CDR2 SVGAGI. This CDR3 spans 16 amino acids. Trimming left V 3 bases short and J 3 bases short, with 18 bases between.

This clonotype was seen more than once but under ten times. The chain joins TRBV7-3 to TRBJ2-5, with TRBD1 matching over 7 bases. The CDR3 runs 15 residues. V lost 0 bases, J lost 4 bases, and 5 bases stayed unmatched. CDR1 SGHTA and CDR2 FQGTGA come from the germline V gene. In nucleotides, the CDR3 is TGTGCCAGCAGCTTAACGCCCGACAGGGTAGAGACCCAGTACTTC. Its translation is CASSLTPDRVETQYF.